These T cell receptor beta chains were read from a single sample in a study of monozygotic twins with inflammatory bowel disease. Following a re-call of the 5' RACE reads, TCRdb has one entry per CDR3 protein and lacks DNA. The sample has around 220,000 distinct CDR3 sequences, and its top ten clones hold roughly 7.7%. The sample taken for sequencing was blood. The source is a human donor with ulcerative colitis or Crohn's disease, or a healthy co-twin of an affected twin (not recorded which). CDR3s include the opening cysteine and the closing phenylalanine or tryptophan.

j_gene,v_gene,CDR3aa
TRBJ2-3,TRBV10-3,CAIRDRSTDTQYF
TRBJ2-4,TRBV20-1,CSAAFSLAKNIQYF
TRBJ2-7,TRBV24-1,CATLRDTEYRVLYEQYF
TRBJ2-7,TRBV20-1,CSGGASVHYEQYF
TRBJ2-1,TRBV25-1,CASVGTVYNEQFF
TRBJ1-2,TRBV15,CATSDRGDYGYTF
TRBJ2-1,TRBV2,CASGERERLSHEQFF
TRBJ2-5,TRBV29-1,CSVKGAGYQETQYF
TRBJ2-3,TRBV5-1,CASRSTDTQYF
TRBJ1-2,TRBV12-3/TRBV12-4,CASSRDSSNYGYTF
TRBJ2-5,TRBV20-1,CSAPRGQETQYF
TRBJ1-1,TRBV16,CASSQLGPRNEAFF
TRBJ1-4,TRBV7-9,CASSLVNGPTTELFF
TRBJ2-1,TRBV30,CAWSVRREQFF
TRBJ1-1,TRBV18,CASSPPDKMNTEAFF
TRBJ2-1,TRBV20-1,CSARGQGGPGVYNEQFF
TRBJ2-1,TRBV18,CASSQNPGTQAYNEQFF
TRBJ2-5,TRBV5-1,CASSRGQIQETQYF
TRBJ2-7,TRBV19,CASSIAGSYDQYF
TRBJ1-1,TRBV11-2,CASSLWTEVEAFF
TRBJ2-2,TRBV9,CASSARRREGLGNTGELFF
TRBJ2-5,TRBV7-2,CASSSRRSEGTQYF
TRBJ2-5,TRBV9,CASSVNPTGVGETQYF
TRBJ2-7,TRBV27,CASSSMVWPLTYEQYF
TRBJ2-2,TRBV20-1,CSATGSNTGELFF
TRBJ1-1,TRBV20-1,CSARERGKILNTEAFF
TRBJ1-1,TRBV5-1,CASSLDQGWTEAFF
TRBJ1-5,TRBV11-2,CASSLVAGNNGQPQHF
TRBJ2-1,TRBV12-3/TRBV12-4,CASSRGGWAGEQFF
TRBJ2-3,TRBV6-5,CASRSLGSQYF
TRBJ2-1,TRBV24-1,CATSERSSYNEQFF
TRBJ2-1,TRBV7-2,CASSPSWGSYNEQFF
TRBJ2-1,TRBV20-1,CSALGLSTYNEQFF
TRBJ2-1,TRBV6-1,CASRINRRDHNEQFF
TRBJ2-7,TRBV6-6,CASSSQVYEQYF